Shown below are 9 T cell receptor beta chains from a single sample sequenced in a study of blood T cell repertoires in COVID-19. Assay used: immunoSEQ multiplex PCR; TCRdb lists only in-frame clones, some missing. Of 120,000 or so clones listed, 88% are singletons. Sequenced: peripheral blood. The receptors derive from a man aged 50 to 60 with acute or convalescent COVID-19.

The chain recombines TRBV6-5 with TRBJ1-6, with D perhaps matching TRBD1 (6 bases). Germline assignment: CDR1 MNHEY and CDR2 SVGAGI. This CDR3 has 16 amino acids. The V gene lost 2 bases and the J gene lost 9 bases, with 17 bases spanning the gap. CDR3 coding DNA: TGTGCCAGCAGTTACGATTCGGGGGGGCTAGGTTCACCCCTCCACTTT. This codes for CASSYDSGGLGSPLHF.

The genes are TRBV9 and TRBJ2-7; D is perhaps TRBD1 (6 bases). The length of the CDR3 is 16 residues. Germline V gene lookup returns CDR1 SGDLS and CDR2 YYNGEE. V was shortened by 0 bases and J by 4 bases, with 17 bases between the two germline ends. The CDR3 sequence: CASSVATGTPTYEQYF. The CDR3 DNA reads as TGTGCCAGCAGCGTAGCTACAGGGACCCCTACTTACGAGCAGTACTTC.

V and J are TRBV19 and TRBJ2-7; tentative D call: TRBD2 (5 bases). The CDR3 is 13 amino acids. The V end was cut by 5 bases, the J end by 0 bases, with 8 bases between. CDR1 and CDR2 from the germline V gene are LNHDA and SQIVND (reference sequence). The CDR3 bases are TGTGCCAGTAGTTCGGGGATCTCCTACGAGCAGTACTTC. This encodes CASSSGISYEQYF.

The J gene is TRBJ2-2, the V gene TRBV5-4, with a possible D match to TRBD2 (5 bases). Trimming took 0 bases from V and 0 from J, leaving 6 bases between them. This CDR3 has 15 amino acids. Germline-derived CDR1 and CDR2 are SGHNT and YYREEE (reference sequence). The CDR3 DNA reads as TGTGCCAGCAGCTTGGTCGGGGCGAACACCGGGGAGCTGTTTTTT. It specifies CASSLVGANTGELFF.

V gene TRBV19 combines with J gene TRBJ2-3; 7 bases match TRBD2. Germline CDR1 is LNHDA and CDR2 is SQIVND (reference sequence). The V segment lost 5 bases and the J segment 0 bases; nucleotides outside the gene matches: 8. This CDR3 has 16 residues. The CDR3 loop reads CASSPRAGTSTDTQYF. The CDR3 coding sequence is TGTGCCAGTAGTCCCCGAGCGGGAACTAGCACAGATACGCAGTATTTT.

The chain carries TRBV5-1 and TRBJ1-1; 8 positions agree with TRBD1. The germline V gene encodes CDR1 SGHRS and CDR2 YFSETQ. This CDR3 has 15 residues. V gave up 1 base and J gave up 4 bases; unmatched junction bases: 6. CDR3 residues: CASSLRQQGATEAFF. For the CDR3, the DNA is TGCGCCAGCAGCTTGAGGCAGCAGGGGGCCACTGAAGCTTTCTTT.

J is TRBJ2-2 and V is TRBV18; the D gene is possibly TRBD1 (6 bases). Trimming left V 4 bases short and J 1 base short, with 13 bases between. Looked up from germline, CDR1 is KGHSH and CDR2 is LQKENI. The CDR3 is 16 residues long. CDR3 amino acids: CASSQNWGRNTGELFF. The CDR3 region has the DNA TGTGCCAGCTCACAAAACTGGGGGCGGAACACCGGGGAGCTGTTTTTT.

The chain is built from TRBV5-4 and TRBJ1-1; TRBD1 aligns across 8 bases. Germline CDR1 and CDR2: SGHNT and YYREEE (reference sequence). CDR3 length: 15 amino acids. Trimming removed 4 bases from V and 5 bases from J; junction bases left unmatched: 10. CDR3 residues: CASSRLQGEHTEAFF. Written as DNA, the CDR3 is TGTGCCAGCAGCCGACTACAGGGGGAACATACTGAAGCTTTCTTT.

This clone was observed a few times. CDR3 region: CASSLSGSTVYNEQFF. For the CDR3, the DNA is TGTGCCAGCAGCTTAAGCGGGAGTACGGTCTACAATGAGCAGTTCTTC. The chain carries TRBV11-2 and TRBJ2-1; 8 bases line up with TRBD2. Germline V lookup: CDR1 SGHAT, CDR2 FQNNGV. The trim removed 2 bases at V and 3 bases at J, leaving 6 bases unmatched. The CDR3 length is 16 residues.